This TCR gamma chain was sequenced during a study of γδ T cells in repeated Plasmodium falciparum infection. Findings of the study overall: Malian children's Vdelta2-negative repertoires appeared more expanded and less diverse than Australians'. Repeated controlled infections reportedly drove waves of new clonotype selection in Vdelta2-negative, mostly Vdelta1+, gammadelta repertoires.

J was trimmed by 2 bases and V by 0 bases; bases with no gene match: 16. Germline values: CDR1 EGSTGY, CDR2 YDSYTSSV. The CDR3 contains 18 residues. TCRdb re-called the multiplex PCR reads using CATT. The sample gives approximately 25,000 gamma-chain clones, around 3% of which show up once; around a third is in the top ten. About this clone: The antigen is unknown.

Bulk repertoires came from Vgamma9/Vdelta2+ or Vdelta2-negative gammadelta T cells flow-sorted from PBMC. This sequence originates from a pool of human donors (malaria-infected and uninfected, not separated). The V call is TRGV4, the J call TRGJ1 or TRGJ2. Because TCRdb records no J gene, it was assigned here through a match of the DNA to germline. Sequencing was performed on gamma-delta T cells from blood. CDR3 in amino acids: CATWDGLSPGVYYYKKLF. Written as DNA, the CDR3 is TGTGCCACCTGGGATGGGCTAAGTCCTGGGGTATATTATTATAAGAAACTCTTT.